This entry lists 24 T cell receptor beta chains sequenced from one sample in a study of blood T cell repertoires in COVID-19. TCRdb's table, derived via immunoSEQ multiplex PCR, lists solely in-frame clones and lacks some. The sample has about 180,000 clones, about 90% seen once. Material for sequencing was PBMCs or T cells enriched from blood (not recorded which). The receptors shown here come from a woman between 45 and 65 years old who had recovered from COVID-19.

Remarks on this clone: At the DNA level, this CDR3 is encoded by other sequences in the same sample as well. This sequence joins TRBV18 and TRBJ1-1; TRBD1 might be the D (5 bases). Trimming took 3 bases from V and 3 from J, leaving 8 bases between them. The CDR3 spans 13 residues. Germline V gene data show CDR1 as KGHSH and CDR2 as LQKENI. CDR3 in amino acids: CASSPQGDTEAFF. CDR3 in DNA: TGTGCCAGCTCACCTCAAGGGGACACTGAAGCTTTCTTT.

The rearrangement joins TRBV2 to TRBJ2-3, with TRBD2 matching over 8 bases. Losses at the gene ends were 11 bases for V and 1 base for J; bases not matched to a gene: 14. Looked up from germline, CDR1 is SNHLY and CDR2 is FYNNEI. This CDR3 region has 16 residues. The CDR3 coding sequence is TGTGCCTCCAAGATGGATAGCGGGACTCGCACAGATACGCAGTATTTT. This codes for CASKMDSGTRTDTQYF.

CDR3 sequence reads: CASSLTGADEAFF. The CDR3 DNA sequence: TGTGCCAGCAGCCTGACAGGGGCAGATGAAGCTTTCTTT. The chain joins TRBV7-9 to TRBJ1-1, with 8 bases identical to TRBD1. Germline-derived CDR1 and CDR2 are SEHNR and FQNEAQ (reference sequence). V gave up 5 bases and J gave up 7 bases; unmatched junction bases: 6. The CDR3 consists of 13 residues. The full variable domain, its missing parts supplied by reference TRBV7-9 and TRBJ1-1, is DTGVSQNPRHKITKRGQNVTFRCDPISEHNRLYWYRQTLGQGPEFLTYFQNEAQLEKSRLLSDRFSAERPKGSFSTLEIQRTEQGDSAMYLCASSLTGADEAFFGQGTRLTVV.

This CDR3 is CASSQGRDIQYF. The CDR3 DNA is TGTGCCAGCAGCCAAGGACGGGACATTCAGTACTTC. The V and J genes are TRBV3-1 (or the pseudogene TRBV3-2) and TRBJ2-4, with D unclear. Germline CDR1 is LGHDT and CDR2 is YNNKEL (reference sequence). The CDR3 spans 12 residues. Trimming removed 1 base from V and 8 bases from J, with 6 bases in between.

The CDR3 loop reads CASSIGLRSLNTEAFF. As DNA, the CDR3 is TGTGCCAGTAGTATAGGCCTCAGGTCTTTGAACACTGAAGCTTTCTTT. The chain links TRBV19 to TRBJ1-1; D is undetermined. Trimming stripped 1 base from V and 0 bases from J, with 12 bases between. The CDR3 has 16 amino acids. Germline-derived CDR1 and CDR2 are LNHDA and SQIVND (reference sequence).

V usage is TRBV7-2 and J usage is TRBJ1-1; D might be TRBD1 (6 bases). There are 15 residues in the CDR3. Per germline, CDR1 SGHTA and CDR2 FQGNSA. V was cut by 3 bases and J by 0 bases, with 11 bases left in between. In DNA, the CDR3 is TGTGCCAGCAGCTTTAACAGGGCTATGAACACTGAAGCTTTCTTT. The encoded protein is CASSFNRAMNTEAFF.

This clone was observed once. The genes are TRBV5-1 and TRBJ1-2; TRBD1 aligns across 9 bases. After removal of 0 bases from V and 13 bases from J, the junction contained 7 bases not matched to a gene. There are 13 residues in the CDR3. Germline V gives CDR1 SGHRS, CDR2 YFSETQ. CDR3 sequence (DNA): TGCGCCAGCAGCTTGGCCCTGCCGACAGGGGGCACCTTC. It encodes CASSLALPTGGTF. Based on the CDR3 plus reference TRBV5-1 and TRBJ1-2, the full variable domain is KAGVTQTPRYLIKTRGQQVTLSCSPISGHRSVSWYQQTPGQGLQFLFEYFSETQRNKGNFPGRFSGRQFSNSRSEMNVSTLELGDSALYLCASSLALPTGGTFGSGTRLTVV.

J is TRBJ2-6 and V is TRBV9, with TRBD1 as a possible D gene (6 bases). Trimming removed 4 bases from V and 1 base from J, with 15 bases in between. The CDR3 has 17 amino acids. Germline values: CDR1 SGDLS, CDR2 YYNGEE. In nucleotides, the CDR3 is TGTGCCAGCAGCCCCCGGGACATTTTTTCTGGGGCCAACGTCCTGACTTTC. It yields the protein CASSPRDIFSGANVLTF.

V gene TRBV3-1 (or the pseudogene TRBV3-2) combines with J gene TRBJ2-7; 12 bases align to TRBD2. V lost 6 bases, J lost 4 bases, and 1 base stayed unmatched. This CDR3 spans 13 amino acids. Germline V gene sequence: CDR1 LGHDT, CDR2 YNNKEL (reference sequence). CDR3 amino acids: CASSGTSGYEQYF. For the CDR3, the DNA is TGTGCCAGCAGTGGGACTAGCGGGTACGAGCAGTACTTC.

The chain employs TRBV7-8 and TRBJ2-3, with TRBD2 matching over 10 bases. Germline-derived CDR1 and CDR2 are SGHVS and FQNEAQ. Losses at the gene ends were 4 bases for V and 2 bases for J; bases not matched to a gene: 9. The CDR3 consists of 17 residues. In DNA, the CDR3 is TGTGCCAGCAGCTCCGCCGGTAGCGGGGGGCCCACAGATACGCAGTATTTT. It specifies CASSSAGSGGPTDTQYF.

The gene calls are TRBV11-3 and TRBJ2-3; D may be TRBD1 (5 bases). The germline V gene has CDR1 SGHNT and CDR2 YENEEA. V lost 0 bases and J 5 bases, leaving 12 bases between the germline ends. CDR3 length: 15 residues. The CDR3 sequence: CASSLDGRTLDTQYF. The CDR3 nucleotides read TGTGCCAGCAGCTTAGATGGTAGGACATTAGATACGCAGTATTTT.

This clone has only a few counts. The CDR3 reads CASSVGGTGYTQYF. The DNA of the CDR3 is TGTGCCAGCAGTGTGGGCGGGACGGGTTATACGCAGTATTTT. The chain combines TRBV2 with TRBJ2-3; TRBD2 is a possible D gene (6 bases). This CDR3 comprises 14 residues. Germline CDR1 is SNHLY and CDR2 is FYNNEI. With 4 bases removed from V and 7 bases from J, the gap between germline ends came to 15 bases. Full variable domain (outside the CDR3, taken from reference TRBV2 and TRBJ2-3): EPEVTQTPSHQVTQMGQEVILRCVPISNHLYFYWYRQILGQKVEFLVSFYNNEISEKSEIFDDQFSVERPDGSNFTLKIRSTKLEDSAMYFCASSVGGTGYTQYFGPGTRLTVL.

This CDR3 reads CASSVGGSGSSDTQYF. In DNA form, the CDR3 reads TGTGCCAGCAGCGTAGGGGGTAGCGGGTCCTCAGATACGCAGTATTTT. The gene calls are TRBV9 and TRBJ2-3; 7 bases match TRBD2. Germline assignment: CDR1 SGDLS and CDR2 YYNGEE. J lost 4 bases, V lost 0 bases, and 8 bases had no gene match. This CDR3 region has 16 residues.

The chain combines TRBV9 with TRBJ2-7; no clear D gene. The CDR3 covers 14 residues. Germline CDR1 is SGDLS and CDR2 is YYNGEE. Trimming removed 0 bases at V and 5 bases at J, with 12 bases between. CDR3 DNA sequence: TGTGCCAGCAGCGTAGCGATAAGCACCCACGAGCAGTACTTC. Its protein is CASSVAISTHEQYF.

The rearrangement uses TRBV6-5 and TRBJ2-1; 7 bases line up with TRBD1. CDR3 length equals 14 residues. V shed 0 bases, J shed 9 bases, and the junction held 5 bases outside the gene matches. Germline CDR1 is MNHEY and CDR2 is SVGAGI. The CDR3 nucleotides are TGTGCCAGCAGTTACTCAGGGGGCGTGCGTGAGCAGTTCTTC. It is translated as CASSYSGGVREQFF.

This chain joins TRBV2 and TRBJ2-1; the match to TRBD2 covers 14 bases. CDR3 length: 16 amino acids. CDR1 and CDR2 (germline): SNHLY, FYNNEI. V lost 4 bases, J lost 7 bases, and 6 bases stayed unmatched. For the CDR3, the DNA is TGTGCCAGCAGTGTAACCGGGACTAGCGGGAGAAATGAGCAGTTCTTC. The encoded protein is CASSVTGTSGRNEQFF.

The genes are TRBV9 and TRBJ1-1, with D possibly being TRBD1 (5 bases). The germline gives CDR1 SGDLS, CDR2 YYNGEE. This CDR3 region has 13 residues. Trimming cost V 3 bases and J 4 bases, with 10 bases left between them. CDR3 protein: CASSGQGFTEAFF. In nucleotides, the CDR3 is TGTGCCAGCAGCGGTCAGGGTTTCACTGAAGCTTTCTTT.

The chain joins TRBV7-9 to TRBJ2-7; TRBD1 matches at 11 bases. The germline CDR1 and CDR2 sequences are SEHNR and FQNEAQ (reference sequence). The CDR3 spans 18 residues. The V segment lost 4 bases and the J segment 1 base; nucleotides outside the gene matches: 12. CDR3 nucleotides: TGTGCCAGCAGCTCCTTAGGTGGGACAGGGGGATTTTCCTACGAGCAGTACTTC. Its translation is CASSSLGGTGGFSYEQYF.

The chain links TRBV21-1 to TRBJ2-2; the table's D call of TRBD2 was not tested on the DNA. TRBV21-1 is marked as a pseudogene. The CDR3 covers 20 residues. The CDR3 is CASSKDQPILPAPHTGELFF. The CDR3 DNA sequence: TGTGCCAGCAGCAAAGATCAACCCATACTACCCGCCCCACACACCGGGGAGCTGTTTTTT.

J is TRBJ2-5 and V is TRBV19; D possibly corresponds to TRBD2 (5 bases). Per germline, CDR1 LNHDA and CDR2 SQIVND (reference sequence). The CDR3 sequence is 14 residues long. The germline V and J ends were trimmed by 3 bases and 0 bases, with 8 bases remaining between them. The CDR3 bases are TGTGCCAGTAGTATTGGAGGCAACCAAGAGACCCAGTACTTC. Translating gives CASSIGGNQETQYF.

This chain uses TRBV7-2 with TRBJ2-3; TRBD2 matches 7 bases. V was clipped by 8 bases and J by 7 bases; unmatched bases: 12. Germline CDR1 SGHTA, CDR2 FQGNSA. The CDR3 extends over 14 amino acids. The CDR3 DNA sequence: TGTGCCAGCTCCACGGGTGGGAGGGCACATACGCAGTATTTT. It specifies CASSTGGRAHTQYF.

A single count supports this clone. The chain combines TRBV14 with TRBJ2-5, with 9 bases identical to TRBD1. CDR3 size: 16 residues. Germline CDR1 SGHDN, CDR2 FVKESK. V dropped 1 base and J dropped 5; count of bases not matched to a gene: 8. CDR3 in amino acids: CASSQGQGVRSETQYF. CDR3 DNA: TGTGCCAGCAGCCAAGGACAGGGGGTCAGGTCGGAGACCCAGTACTTC.

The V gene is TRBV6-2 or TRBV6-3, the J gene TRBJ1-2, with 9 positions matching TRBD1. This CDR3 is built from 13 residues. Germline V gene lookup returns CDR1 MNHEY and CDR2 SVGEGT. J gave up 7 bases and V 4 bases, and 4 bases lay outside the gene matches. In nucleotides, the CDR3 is TGTGCCAGCAGTTCCACAGGGGGCGGTGGCTACACCTTC. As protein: CASSSTGGGGYTF.

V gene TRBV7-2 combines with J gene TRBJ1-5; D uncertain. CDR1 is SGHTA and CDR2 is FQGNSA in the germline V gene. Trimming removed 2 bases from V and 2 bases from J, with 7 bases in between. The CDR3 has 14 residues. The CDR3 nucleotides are TGTGCCAGCAGCTTACGAGGGCGCAATCAGCCCCAGCATTTT. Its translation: CASSLRGRNQPQHF. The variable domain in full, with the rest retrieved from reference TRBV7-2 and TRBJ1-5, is GAGVSQSPSNKVTEKGKDVELRCDPISGHTALYWYRQSLGQGLEFLIYFQGNSAPDKSGLPSDRFSAERTGGSVSTLTIQRTQQEDSAVYLCASSLRGRNQPQHFGDGTRLSIL.